A single sample gave rise to the 6 T cell receptor beta chains below, sequenced in a study of T cell responses to AZD1222 COVID-19 vaccine. Clones were read by immunoSEQ multiplex PCR, and TCRdb kept only the in-frame ones, dropping some. The sample yields tens of thousands of clones, around 89% seen once. Sample: peripheral blood, taken on day 0 of AZD1222 vaccination. These receptors were collected from an adult in good health.

This chain connects TRBV4-3 to TRBJ1-5, with 7 bases lining up with TRBD1. Looked up from germline, CDR1 is LGHNA and CDR2 is YSLEER. V lost 0 bases to trimming and J lost 2 bases; unmatched junction nucleotides: 10. The CDR3 is 18 amino acids. CDR3 in amino acids: CASSQDWVLDRGNQPQHF. The CDR3 coding sequence is TGCGCCAGCAGCCAAGACTGGGTGCTAGACAGGGGCAATCAGCCCCAGCATTTT.

CDR3 sequence: CASSQDPGQGSGELFF. The CDR3 DNA reads as TGCGCCAGCAGCCAAGATCCGGGACAGGGGTCCGGGGAGCTGTTTTTT. The chain joins TRBV4-3 to TRBJ2-2, with 10 bases that match TRBD1. J gave up 6 bases and V 0 bases, and 4 bases lay outside the gene matches. There are 16 residues in the CDR3. The germline CDR1 and CDR2 sequences are LGHNA and YSLEER.

The rearrangement joins TRBV3-1 (or the pseudogene TRBV3-2) to TRBJ2-7, with D possibly matching TRBD2 (6 bases). This CDR3 comprises 15 residues. CDR1 and CDR2 from the germline V gene are LGHDT and YNNKEL (reference sequence). Trimming stripped 1 base from V and 2 bases from J, with 12 bases between. The CDR3 bases are TGTGCCAGCAGCCAAGGGTTTAGCGGCACCTACGAGCAGTACTTC. It translates to CASSQGFSGTYEQYF.

The chain combines TRBV5-6 with TRBJ1-1; D not certain. The CDR3 extends over 14 amino acids. Between the trimmed V and J ends, which lost 4 bases and 0 bases, there was a span of 10 bases. Germline lookup yields CDR1 SGHDT and CDR2 YYEEEE. The chain's CDR3 is CASSVGRMNTEAFF. For the CDR3, the DNA is TGTGCCAGCAGCGTGGGGAGGATGAACACTGAAGCTTTCTTT.

This rearrangement joins TRBV28 to TRBJ1-6; TRBD1 agrees at 7 bases. Trimming cost V 2 bases and J 7 bases; bases outside gene matches: 5. Germline V gene data show CDR1 as MDHEN and CDR2 as SYDVKM. The CDR3 is made up of 15 amino acids. In nucleotides, the CDR3 is TGTGCCAGCAGTTTACGACAGGGAAACAATTCACCCCTCCACTTT. It yields the protein CASSLRQGNNSPLHF. The full variable domain, with the rest looked up from reference TRBV28 and TRBJ1-6, is DVKVTQSSRYLVKRTGEKVFLECVQDMDHENMFWYRQDPGLGLRLIYFSYDVKMKEKGDIPEGYSVSREKKERFSLILESASTNQTSMYLCASSLRQGNNSPLHFGNGTRLTVT.

This chain uses TRBV6-1 with TRBJ2-7, with TRBD2 matching over 8 bases. Per germline, CDR1 MNHNS and CDR2 SASEGT. J gave up 2 bases and V 1 base, and 4 bases lay outside the gene matches. This CDR3 is 15 amino acids long. The CDR3 here is CASSEEETSAYEQYF. In DNA, the CDR3 is TGTGCCAGCAGTGAAGAAGAGACTAGCGCCTACGAGCAGTACTTC.